A selection of T cell receptor beta chains follows, all from one sample in a study of blood T cell repertoires in COVID-19. Some clones are missing from TCRdb's copy, which holds only in-frame ones; the method was immunoSEQ multiplex PCR. The sample lists over 350,000 clones, 70% to 90% occurring once. The sequenced material came from PBMCs or T cells enriched from blood (not recorded which). The receptors originated from a woman under 30 with acute COVID-19. Each CDR3 is given with its conserved first and last residue. The order of the fields is CDR3 DNA, CDR3 protein, clone size, V gene, D gene, J gene. D genes are given only for firm matches. The listing skips clone size in some rows; elsewhere it reads once, few, many or a size class.

DNA: TGTGCCAGTAGCCTAGACAGACCGATAGACTATGGCTACACCTTC
CDR3: CASSLDRPIDYGYTF
size: .
V: TRBV19
D: .
J: TRBJ1-2

DNA: TGTGCCAGCAGCCCTCCGGGGACAGGACCTAATTCACCCCTCCACTTT
CDR3: CASSPPGTGPNSPLHF
size: .
V: TRBV28
D: TRBD1
J: TRBJ1-6

DNA: TGTGCCAGCAGTTACTTCGCCTACGAGCAGTACTTC
CDR3: CASSYFAYEQYF
size: .
V: TRBV6-2/TRBV6-3
D: .
J: TRBJ2-7

DNA: TGTGCCAGCAGGAGACGCGGGGGGATTGGCTACACCTTC
CDR3: CASRRRGGIGYTF
size: .
V: TRBV28
D: .
J: TRBJ1-2

DNA: TGTGCCAGTAGTATTGTCGCGGCGGGGGGCCGGGGTGAGCAGTTCTTC
CDR3: CASSIVAAGGRGEQFF
size: once
V: TRBV19
D: TRBD2
J: TRBJ2-1

DNA: TGTGCCATCAGTGAGTCTCAGCGGGAGGGAAACAATGAGCAGTTCTTC
CDR3: CAISESQREGNNEQFF
size: .
V: TRBV10-3
D: TRBD2
J: TRBJ2-1

DNA: TGCGCCAGCAGCGCGGTACCTCATCAGCCCCAGCATTTT
CDR3: CASSAVPHQPQHF
size: .
V: TRBV5-1
D: .
J: TRBJ1-5

DNA: TGCGCCAGCAGCCTCGTGGTGCTTAGCGGGGGAACCTACGAGCAGTACTTC
CDR3: CASSLVVLSGGTYEQYF
size: .
V: TRBV4-1
D: TRBD2
J: TRBJ2-7

DNA: TGTGCCAGCAGCCCCGGGGGTCAGGGGGCGAGCACTGAAGCTTTCTTT
CDR3: CASSPGGQGASTEAFF
size: .
V: TRBV11-2
D: TRBD1
J: TRBJ1-1

DNA: TGTGCCAGCAGGGACAGAAACACCGGGGAGCTGTTTTTT
CDR3: CASRDRNTGELFF
size: .
V: TRBV5-6
D: .
J: TRBJ2-2

DNA: TGTGCCAGCAGCAAACAGGGTCTCGACACTGAAGCTTTCTTT
CDR3: CASSKQGLDTEAFF
size: .
V: TRBV7-9
D: .
J: TRBJ1-1